This TCR beta chain is from a study of shared clonotypes between healthy human individuals. Findings and caveats of the study: A generally larger estimated richness was seen in naive subsets than in memory subsets.

The CDR3 runs 14 residues. The germline V gene has CDR1 KGHSH and CDR2 LQKENI. V dropped 5 bases and J dropped 7 bases, with 16 bases sitting between them. On this clone itself: Its matching antigen is unknown.

Using immunoSEQ multiplex PCR, the repertoire was profiled, and TCRdb retains in-frame clones only, with some absent. The data contain a few million clones, under 95% of them seen just once; the ten biggest clones take up about 0.41%. This rearrangement joins TRBV18 to TRBJ2-3; perhaps TRBD2 as D (5 bases). Sequencing was done on a sample of naive CD4+ T cells from PBMCs. Subset: CD45RA+ positively selected. This clonotype was sampled from a man younger than 35 in good health. Some clones in this sample may be carry-over from other donors' samples. CDR3 bases: TGTGCCAGCTCAGTGACATACCCGGGAAATACGCAGTATTTT. Residues: CASSVTYPGNTQYF.